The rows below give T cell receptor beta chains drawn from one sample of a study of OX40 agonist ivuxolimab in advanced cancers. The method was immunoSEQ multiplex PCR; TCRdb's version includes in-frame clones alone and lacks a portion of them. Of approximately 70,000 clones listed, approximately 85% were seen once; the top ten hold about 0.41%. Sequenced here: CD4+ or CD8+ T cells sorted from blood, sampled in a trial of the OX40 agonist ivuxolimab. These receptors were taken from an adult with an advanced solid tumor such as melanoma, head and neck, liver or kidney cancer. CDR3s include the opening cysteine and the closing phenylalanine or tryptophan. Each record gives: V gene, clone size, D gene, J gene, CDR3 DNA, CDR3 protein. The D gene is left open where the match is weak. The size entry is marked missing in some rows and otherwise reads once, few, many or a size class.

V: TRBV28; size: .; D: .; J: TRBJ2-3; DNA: TGTGCCAGCAGTTTATGGGGAGCGGGCACAGATACGCAGTATTTT; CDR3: CASSLWGAGTDTQYF
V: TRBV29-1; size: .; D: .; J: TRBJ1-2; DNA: TGCAGCGTTGAAGAAAGGGTATCTCCTTGGGGCTACACCTTC; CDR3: CSVEERVSPWGYTF
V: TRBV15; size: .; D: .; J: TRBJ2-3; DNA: TGTGCCACCAGCAGAGAGGGTCGGGATACGCAGTATTTT; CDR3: CATSREGRDTQYF
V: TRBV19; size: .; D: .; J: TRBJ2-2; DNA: TGTGCCAGTAGTATGGGGCTGGGGGTCGGGGAGCTGTTTTTT; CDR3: CASSMGLGVGELFF
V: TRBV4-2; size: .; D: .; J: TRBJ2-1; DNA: TGTGCCAGCAGCCAAGATCTGACGAGCGGGTGGTACAATGAGCAGTTCTTC; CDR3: CASSQDLTSGWYNEQFF
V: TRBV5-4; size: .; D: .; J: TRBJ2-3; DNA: TGTGCCAGCAGCTTAGAGGGGAGCACAGATACGCAGTATTTT; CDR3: CASSLEGSTDTQYF
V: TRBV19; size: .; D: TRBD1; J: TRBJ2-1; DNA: TGTGCCAGTAGTATCCTGAGAGGGAACAGGGGGAATGAGCAGTTCTTC; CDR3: CASSILRGNRGNEQFF
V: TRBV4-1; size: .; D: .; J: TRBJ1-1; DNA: TGCGCCAGCAGCCCAAGGGAGGGGAACACTGAAGCTTTCTTT; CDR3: CASSPREGNTEAFF
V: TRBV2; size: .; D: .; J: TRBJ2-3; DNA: TGTGCCAGCAGCCTCCAGACAGATACGCAGTATTTT; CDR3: CASSLQTDTQYF
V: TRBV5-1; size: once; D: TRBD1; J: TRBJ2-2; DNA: TGCGCCAGCTCCGGACAGGGAGGCTACACCGGGGAGCTGTTTTTT; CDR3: CASSGQGGYTGELFF
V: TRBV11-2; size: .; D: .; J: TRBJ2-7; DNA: TGTGCCAGCAGCTCGCGGACCCCCTACGAGCAGTACTTC; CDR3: CASSSRTPYEQYF
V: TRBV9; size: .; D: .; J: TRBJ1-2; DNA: TGTGCCAGCAGCCCGCGGGTATCGGGAGGCTACACCTTC; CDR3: CASSPRVSGGYTF
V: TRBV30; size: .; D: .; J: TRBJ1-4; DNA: TGTGCCTGGAGTGTTCTGGGAAGCGAAAAACTGTTTTTT; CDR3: CAWSVLGSEKLFF
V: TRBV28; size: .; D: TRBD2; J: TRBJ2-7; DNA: TGTGCCAGCAGTCCCTTCCTAGCGGGTTTGAATACCTACGAGCAGTACTTC; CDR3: CASSPFLAGLNTYEQYF
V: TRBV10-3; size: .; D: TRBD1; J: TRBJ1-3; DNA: TGTGCCATCGCGCCGGGACAGGGGAGCGGAAACACCATATATTTT; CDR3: CAIAPGQGSGNTIYF
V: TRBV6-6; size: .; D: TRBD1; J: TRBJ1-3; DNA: TGTGCCAGCAGCCTCCAGGGGGGTGGAAACACCATATATTTT; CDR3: CASSLQGGGNTIYF
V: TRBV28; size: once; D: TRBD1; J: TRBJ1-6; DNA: TGTGCCAGCAAAACGGGACAGGGGTATTCACCCCTCCACTTT; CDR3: CASKTGQGYSPLHF
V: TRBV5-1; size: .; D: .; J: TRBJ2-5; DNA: TGCGCCAGCAGCTTGATGCCAGATCAAGAGACCCAGTACTTC; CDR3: CASSLMPDQETQYF
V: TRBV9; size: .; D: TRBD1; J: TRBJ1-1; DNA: TGTGCCAGCAGCTCGGACAGGGGGTACACTGAAGCTTTCTTT; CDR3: CASSSDRGYTEAFF
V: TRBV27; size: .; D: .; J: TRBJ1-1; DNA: TGTGCCAGCAGCCCACTCTCCTGGACAGCTTGGAACACTGAAGCTTTCTTT; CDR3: CASSPLSWTAWNTEAFF
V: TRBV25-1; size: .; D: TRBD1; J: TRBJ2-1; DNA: TGTGCCAGTTCCGACAGGGGGCTGTGGAGTGAGCAGTTCTTC; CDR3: CASSDRGLWSEQFF
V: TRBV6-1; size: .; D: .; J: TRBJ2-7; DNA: TGTGCCAGCACCAGCGCCTACGAGCAGTACTTC; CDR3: CASTSAYEQYF
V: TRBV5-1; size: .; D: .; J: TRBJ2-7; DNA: TGCGCCAGCAGCTTGGTTGTCGGACCAGAGCAGTACTTC; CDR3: CASSLVVGPEQYF
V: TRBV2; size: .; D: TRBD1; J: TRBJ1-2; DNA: TGTGCCAGCAGGACCTGGAGGACAGGGCGAAACGGCTACACCTTC; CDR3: CASRTWRTGRNGYTF
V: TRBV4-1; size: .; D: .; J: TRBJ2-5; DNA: TGCGCCAGCAGCCTTTCAGGGGTCCAAGAGGCCCAGTACTTC; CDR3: CASSLSGVQEAQYF
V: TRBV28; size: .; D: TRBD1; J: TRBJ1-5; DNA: TGTGCCAGCAGGGTTACAGGGGGCCAGCCCCAGCATTTT; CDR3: CASRVTGGQPQHF
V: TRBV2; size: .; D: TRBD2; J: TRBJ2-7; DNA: TGTGCCAGCAGCGTGGGACTAGCGGGAGCTGGTTACGAGCAGTACTTC; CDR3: CASSVGLAGAGYEQYF
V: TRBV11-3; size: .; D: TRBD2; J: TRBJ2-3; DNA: TGTGCCAGCAGCCGACCCCGGGAGACTAGCGGGGGAACAGATACGCAGTATTTT; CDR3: CASSRPRETSGGTDTQYF
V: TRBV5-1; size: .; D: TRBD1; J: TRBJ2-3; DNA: TGCGCCAGCAGCTGGACAGGGGTCACAGATACGCAGTATTTT; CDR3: CASSWTGVTDTQYF
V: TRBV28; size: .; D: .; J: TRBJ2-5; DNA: TGTGCCAGCAGTACCAGACAGCTTCAAGAGACCCAGTACTTC; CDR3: CASSTRQLQETQYF
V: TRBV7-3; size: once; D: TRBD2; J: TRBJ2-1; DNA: TGTGCCAGCAGCTTAAGGGCTAGCGGGAGTAGGTTGGATGAGCAGTTCTTC; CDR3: CASSLRASGSRLDEQFF
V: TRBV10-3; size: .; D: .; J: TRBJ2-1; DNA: TGTGCCATCAGAGGGGGGACGTACAATGAGCAGTTCTTC; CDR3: CAIRGGTYNEQFF
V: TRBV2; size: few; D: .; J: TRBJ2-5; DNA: TGTGCCAGCAGTGGGACGAGGGAGACCCAGTACTTC; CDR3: CASSGTRETQYF
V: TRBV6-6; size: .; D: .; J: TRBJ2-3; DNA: TGTGCCAGCGGAAAGGGGCTTCGCACAGATACGCAGTATTTT; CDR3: CASGKGLRTDTQYF
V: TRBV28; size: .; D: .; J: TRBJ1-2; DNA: TGTGCCAGCAGTCCCCCGACAGGAGGCTACACCTTC; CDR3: CASSPPTGGYTF
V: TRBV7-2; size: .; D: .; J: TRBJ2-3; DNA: TGTGCCAGCAGCTTCTCCGGCCAGCGAGATACGCAGTATTTT; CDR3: CASSFSGQRDTQYF
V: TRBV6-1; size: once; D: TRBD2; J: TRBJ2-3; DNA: TGTGCCAGCACGGCCGGACTAGGAGATACGCAGTATTTT; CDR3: CASTAGLGDTQYF
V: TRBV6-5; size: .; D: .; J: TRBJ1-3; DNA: TGTGCCAGCAGCGGGAACGGAAACACCATATATTTT; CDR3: CASSGNGNTIYF
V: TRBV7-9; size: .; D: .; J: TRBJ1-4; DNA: TGTGCCAGCAGCCGAATCCGTGCCTACAATGAAAAACTGTTTTTT; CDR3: CASSRIRAYNEKLFF
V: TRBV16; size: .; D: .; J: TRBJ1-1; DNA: TGTGCCAGCAGCCGCCGAAGGGGGAACACTGAAGCTTTCTTT; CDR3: CASSRRRGNTEAFF
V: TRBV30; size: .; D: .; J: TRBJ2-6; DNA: TGTGCCCAAGCTGGGAGGCGGGCTGGGGCCAACGTCCTGACTTTC; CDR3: CAQAGRRAGANVLTF
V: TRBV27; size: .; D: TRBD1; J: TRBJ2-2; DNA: TGTGCCAGCAGTTTATTGGGACAGGGGTTATCCGGGGAGCTGTTTTTT; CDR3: CASSLLGQGLSGELFF
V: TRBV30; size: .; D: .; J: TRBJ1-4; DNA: TGTGCCTGGAGTCCGGTGGGGACTAATGAAAAACTGTTTTTT; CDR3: CAWSPVGTNEKLFF
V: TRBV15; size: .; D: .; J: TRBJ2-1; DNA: TGTGCCACCAGCAGACAGGGTTCGGATGAGCAGTTCTTC; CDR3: CATSRQGSDEQFF
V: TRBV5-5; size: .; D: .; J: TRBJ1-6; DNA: TGTGCCAGCAGCCGACAGACCGATATCCGTAATTCACCCCTCCACTTT; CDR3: CASSRQTDIRNSPLHF
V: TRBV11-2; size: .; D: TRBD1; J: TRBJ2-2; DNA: TGTGCCAGCAGCTTAATTACAGGGGTGTTTCCCGGGGAGCTGTTTTTT; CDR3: CASSLITGVFPGELFF
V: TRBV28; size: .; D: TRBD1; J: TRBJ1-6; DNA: TGTGCCAGCAACAGGGGGCCTTCACCCCTCCACTTT; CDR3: CASNRGPSPLHF
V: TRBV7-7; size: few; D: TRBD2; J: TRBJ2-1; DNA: TGTGCCAGCAGCTTAGGTCGGGGGGGCCATAATGAGCAGTTCTTC; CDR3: CASSLGRGGHNEQFF
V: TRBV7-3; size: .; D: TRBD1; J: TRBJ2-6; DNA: TGTGCCACGTCTAGGGACAGTTCCACTGGGGCCAACGTCCTGACTTTC; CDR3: CATSRDSSTGANVLTF
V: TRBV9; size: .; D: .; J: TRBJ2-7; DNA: TGTGCCAGCAGCGTAGGGTTTGGGCCAACCTACGAGCAGTACTTC; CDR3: CASSVGFGPTYEQYF
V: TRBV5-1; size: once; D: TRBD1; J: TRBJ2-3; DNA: TGCGCCAGCAGCACCAGACAGGGGACAGATACGCAGTATTTT; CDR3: CASSTRQGTDTQYF
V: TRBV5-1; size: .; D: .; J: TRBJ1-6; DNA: TGCGCCAACCCAAACTCGGGACTACATAATTCACCCCTCCACTTT; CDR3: CANPNSGLHNSPLHF
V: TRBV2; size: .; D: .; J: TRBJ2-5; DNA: TGTGCCAGCAGTGAAGCGAAGGGGAGAGGGGAGACCCAGTACTTC; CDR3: CASSEAKGRGETQYF
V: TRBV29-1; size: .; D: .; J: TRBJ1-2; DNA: TGCAGCGTTGAATCCAGGGGTGGCTACACCTTC; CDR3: CSVESRGGYTF
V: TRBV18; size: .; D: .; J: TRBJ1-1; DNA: TGTGCCACCGCGGAGAAACAGGCTGCCGGTATCACTGAAGCTTTCTTT; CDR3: CATAEKQAAGITEAFF
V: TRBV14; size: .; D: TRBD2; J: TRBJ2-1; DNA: TGTGCCAGCAGCCAGCTTGGGACTAGCGGGGCCCATGCTGAGCAGTTCTTC; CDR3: CASSQLGTSGAHAEQFF
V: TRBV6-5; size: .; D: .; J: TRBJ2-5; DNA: TGTGCCAGCAGTTACCCCGTGGACAGCCAAGAGACCCAGTACTTC; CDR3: CASSYPVDSQETQYF
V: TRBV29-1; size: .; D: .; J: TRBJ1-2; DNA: TGCAGCGTGTCCCAGGGGTATGGCTACACCTTC; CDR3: CSVSQGYGYTF
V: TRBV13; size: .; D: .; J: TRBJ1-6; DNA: TGTGCCAGCAGCTTACGGCGTAGTTCACCCCTCCACTTT; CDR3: CASSLRRSSPLHF